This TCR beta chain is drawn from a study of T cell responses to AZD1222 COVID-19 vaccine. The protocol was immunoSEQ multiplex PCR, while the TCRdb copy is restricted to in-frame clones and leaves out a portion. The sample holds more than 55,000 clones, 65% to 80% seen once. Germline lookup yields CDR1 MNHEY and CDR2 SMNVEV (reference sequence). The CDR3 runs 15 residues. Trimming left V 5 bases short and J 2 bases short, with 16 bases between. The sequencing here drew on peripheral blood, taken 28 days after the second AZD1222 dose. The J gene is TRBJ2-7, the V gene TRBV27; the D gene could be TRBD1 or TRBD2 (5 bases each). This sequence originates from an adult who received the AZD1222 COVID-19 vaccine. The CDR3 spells CASSPYRDPTYEQYF. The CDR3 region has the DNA TGTGCCAGCAGTCCGTACCGGGACCCCACCTACGAGCAGTACTTC.